This T cell receptor beta chain was sequenced for a study of early T cells in non-severe SARS-CoV-2 infection. Study findings and constraints: Matching against VDJdb likely underestimated virus-specific expansions, favoring anti-spike CD8.

With 5 bases removed from V and 2 bases from J, the gap between germline ends came to 18 bases. The germline V gene has CDR1 SGHVS and CDR2 FNYEAQ. The CDR3 has 16 amino acids. With respect to this clonotype: Its antigen remains unidentified.

The library protocol tagged individual cDNA molecules with unique molecular identifiers. TCRdb analysed the 5' RACE reads with MiXCR anew, one entry per CDR3 protein. There are 25,000 to 35,000 distinct CDR3 sequences in the sample; roughly 5.8% occur only once, and approximately 5.6% lies in the top ten. V and J are TRBV7-6 and TRBJ1-2; tentatively, D is TRBD1 (5 bases). The sequenced material came from whole blood. This clonotype originated in an adult who was a healthcare worker with PCR-confirmed SARS-CoV-2 infection or an uninfected control (not recorded which). Here the CDR3 DNA reads TGTGCCAGCAGCCCCTCCGCCCGAGGGGTCAACTATGGCTACACCTTC. Residues: CASSPSARGVNYGYTF. The full variable domain, in which reference TRBV7-6 and TRBJ1-2 provide the parts outside the CDR3, is GAGVSQSPRYKVTKRGQDVALRCDPISGHVSLYWYRQALGQGPEFLTYFNYEAQQDKSGLPNDRFSAERPEGSISTLTIQRTEQRDSAMYRCASSPSARGVNYGYTFGSGTRLTVV.